Listed here is a single TCR beta chain. Antigen unknown. CDR3 length: 15 residues. Trimming stripped 0 bases from V and 1 base from J, with 9 bases between. Germline V CDR1 and CDR2: SGHTA, FQGTGA. The source of the sample is a study of OX40 agonist ivuxolimab in advanced cancers. Study overall: An anti-OX40 (CD134) antibody with agonistic activity, ivuxolimab, was administered to patients. At 82.7% male, the cohort had a mean age of around 56 years, ranging from about 20 to 79. Prior checkpoint blockade (anti-PD-1, anti-PD-L1 or anti-CTLA-4) was permitted; around 39% had it. Study observations and caveats: Which antigen the expanded peripheral T cells recognized is unknown.

The protocol was immunoSEQ multiplex PCR, while the TCRdb copy is restricted to in-frame clones and leaves out a portion. The top ten hold 2% to 2.5% of the sample, which has about 70,000 clones, around 88% seen once. This clonotype was sampled from an adult with an advanced solid tumor such as melanoma, head and neck, liver or kidney cancer. This specimen was CD4+ or CD8+ T cells sorted from blood, taken in a trial of the OX40 agonist ivuxolimab. The chain links TRBV7-3 to TRBJ1-1; the D gene is possibly TRBD1 (6 bases). Here the CDR3 DNA reads TGTGCCAGCAGCTTAACTGACAGGCCGAACACTGAAGCTTTCTTT. Translating it yields CASSLTDRPNTEAFF.